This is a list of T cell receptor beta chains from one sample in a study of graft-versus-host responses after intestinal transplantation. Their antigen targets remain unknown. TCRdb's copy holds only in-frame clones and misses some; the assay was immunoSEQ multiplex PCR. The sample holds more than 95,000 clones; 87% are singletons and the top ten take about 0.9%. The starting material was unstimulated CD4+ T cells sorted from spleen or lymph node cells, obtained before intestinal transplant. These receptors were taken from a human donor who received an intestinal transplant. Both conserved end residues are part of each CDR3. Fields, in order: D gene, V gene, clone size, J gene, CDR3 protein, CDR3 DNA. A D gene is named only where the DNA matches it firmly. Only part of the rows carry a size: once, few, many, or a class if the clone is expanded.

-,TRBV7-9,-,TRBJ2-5,CASSLIEAFETQYF,TGTGCCAGCAGCTTAATTGAGGCGTTCGAGACCCAGTACTTC
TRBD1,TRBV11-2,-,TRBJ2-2,CASSSRTGAGELFF,TGTGCCAGCAGCTCTCGGACAGGGGCCGGGGAGCTGTTTTTT
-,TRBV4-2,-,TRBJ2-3,CASSQWGTDTQYF,TGTGCCAGCAGCCAGTGGGGGACAGATACGCAGTATTTT
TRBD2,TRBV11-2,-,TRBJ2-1,CASGVPKTSLNEQFF,TGTGCCAGCGGAGTACCGAAGACTAGCTTAAATGAGCAGTTCTTC
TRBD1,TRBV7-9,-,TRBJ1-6,CASSSTDRGWSSPLHF,TGTGCCAGCAGCTCAACGGACAGGGGGTGGAGTTCACCCCTCCACTTT
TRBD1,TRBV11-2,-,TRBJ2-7,CASSRGPPGYEQYF,TGTGCCAGCAGTAGGGGGCCCCCGGGCTACGAGCAGTACTTC
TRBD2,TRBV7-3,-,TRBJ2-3,CASSPGLAGGPTDTQYF,TGTGCCAGCAGCCCGGGACTAGCGGGGGGGCCCACAGATACGCAGTATTTT
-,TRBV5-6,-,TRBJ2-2,CASSLIVANTGELFF,TGTGCCAGCAGCTTGATAGTCGCGAACACCGGGGAGCTGTTTTTT
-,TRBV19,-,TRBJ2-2,CASSIPGNTGELFF,TGTGCCAGTAGTATACCAGGGAACACCGGGGAGCTGTTTTTT
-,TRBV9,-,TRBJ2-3,CASSVGGYTDTQYF,TGTGCCAGCAGCGTAGGCGGGTACACAGATACGCAGTATTTT
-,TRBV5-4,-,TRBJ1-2,CASSFRGDYGYTF,TGTGCCAGCAGCTTTCGGGGGGACTATGGCTACACCTTC
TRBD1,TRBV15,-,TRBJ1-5,CATSRTGVGRNQPQHF,TGTGCCACCAGCAGGACAGGGGTAGGGAGAAATCAGCCCCAGCATTTT
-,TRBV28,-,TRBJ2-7,CASSTGLDEQYF,TGTGCCAGCAGTACAGGGTTGGACGAGCAGTACTTC
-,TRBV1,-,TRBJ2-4,CTSSQDKGTGGVRPKNIQYF,TGCACCAGCAGCCAAGATAAAGGGACAGGTGGGGTCCGGCCAAAAAACATTCAGTACTTC
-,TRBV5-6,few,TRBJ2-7,CASSLVDSYEQYF,TGTGCCAGCAGCTTGGTTGATTCCTACGAGCAGTACTTC
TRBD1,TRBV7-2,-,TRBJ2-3,CASSLAGTVTDTQYF,TGTGCCAGCAGCTTAGCGGGGACAGTCACAGATACGCAGTATTTT
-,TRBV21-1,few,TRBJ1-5,CASRKWGWGHQPQHF,TGTGCCAGCAGAAAATGGGGTTGGGGGCATCAGCCCCAGCATTTT
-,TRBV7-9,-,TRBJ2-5,CASSLGRFRETQYF,TGTGCCAGCAGCTTAGGGAGGTTCCGAGAGACCCAGTACTTC
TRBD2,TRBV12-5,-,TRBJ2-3,CASGLPRLAGKNTQYF,TGTGCTAGTGGTCTACCTAGACTAGCGGGGAAAAATACGCAGTATTTT
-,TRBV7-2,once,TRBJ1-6,CASSFVPGPGSYNSPLHF,TGTGCCAGCAGCTTTGTACCCGGGCCTGGCTCCTATAATTCACCCCTCCACTTT
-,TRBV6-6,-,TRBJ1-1,CASSYSSTEAFF,TGTGCCAGCAGTTACTCGTCCACTGAAGCTTTCTTT
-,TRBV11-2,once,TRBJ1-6,CASSPFPDRDSPLHF,TGTGCCAGCAGCCCCTTCCCCGACAGAGACTCACCCCTCCACTTT
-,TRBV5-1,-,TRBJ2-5,CASSLTNFQETQYF,TGCGCCAGCAGCTTGACGAACTTTCAAGAGACCCAGTACTTC
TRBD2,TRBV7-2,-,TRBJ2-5,CASSLPSGAQETQYF,TGTGCCAGCAGCTTGCCTAGCGGAGCCCAAGAGACCCAGTACTTC
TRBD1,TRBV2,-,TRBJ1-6,CASRRDRDRVQSPLHF,TGTGCCAGCAGGAGAGACCGGGACAGGGTTCAATCACCCCTCCACTTT
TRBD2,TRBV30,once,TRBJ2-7,CAWSLTSPYEQYF,TGTGCCTGGAGCCTGACTAGCCCCTACGAGCAGTACTTC
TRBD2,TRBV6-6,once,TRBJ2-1,CASNPTSGGYNEQFF,TGTGCCAGCAATCCGACTAGCGGGGGGTACAATGAGCAGTTCTTC
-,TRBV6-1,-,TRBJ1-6,CASSYLDLGSPLHF,TGTGCCAGCAGCTACCTCGACTTGGGTTCACCCCTCCACTTT
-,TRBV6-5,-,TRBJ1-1,CASSFSVWNTEAFF,TGTGCCAGCAGTTTTAGTGTATGGAACACTGAAGCTTTCTTT
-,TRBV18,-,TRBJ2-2,CASSPELMDTGELFF,TGTGCCAGCTCTCCAGAGCTAATGGACACCGGGGAGCTGTTTTTT
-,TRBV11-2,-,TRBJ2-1,CASSLASYNERFF,TGTGCCAGCAGCTTAGCTAGCTACAATGAGCGGTTCTTC
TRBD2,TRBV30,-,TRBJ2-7,CAWFPWRGGHEQYF,TGTGCCTGGTTCCCCTGGCGGGGGGGGCACGAGCAGTACTTC
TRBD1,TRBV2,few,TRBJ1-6,CATKKQGFLSPLHF,TGTGCCACCAAGAAACAGGGGTTCCTATCACCCCTCCACTTT
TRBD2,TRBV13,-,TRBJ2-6,CASSLVGGMAGANVLTF,TGTGCCAGCAGCTTAGTGGGGGGGATGGCTGGGGCCAACGTCCTGACTTTC
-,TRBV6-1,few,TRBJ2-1,CASSERAGTDEQFF,TGTGCCAGCAGTGAGCGGGCAGGGACTGATGAGCAGTTCTTC
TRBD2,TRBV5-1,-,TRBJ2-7,CASSLGTAGGSEQYF,TGCGCCAGCAGCTTGGGCACTGCGGGGGGCTCCGAGCAGTACTTC
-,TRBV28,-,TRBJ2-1,CASTPAARGHNEQFF,TGTGCCAGCACCCCAGCTGCTCGAGGGCACAATGAGCAGTTCTTC
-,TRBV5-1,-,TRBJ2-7,CASSPRDQNYEQYF,TGCGCCAGCAGCCCCCGGGACCAAAACTACGAGCAGTACTTC
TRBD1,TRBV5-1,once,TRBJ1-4,CASSSFGQGGSNEKLFF,TGCGCCAGCAGCTCGTTCGGACAGGGCGGGTCTAATGAAAAACTGTTTTTT
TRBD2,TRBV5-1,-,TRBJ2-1,CASRLAGAPTGEQFF,TGCGCCAGCAGGTTAGCGGGAGCCCCGACCGGTGAGCAGTTCTTC
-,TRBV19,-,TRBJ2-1,CASKGRDSYNEQFF,TGTGCCAGTAAAGGGCGGGACTCCTACAATGAGCAGTTCTTC
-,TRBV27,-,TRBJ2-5,CASSFSLMGGQETQYF,TGTGCCAGCAGTTTCAGTCTTATGGGGGGCCAAGAGACCCAGTACTTC
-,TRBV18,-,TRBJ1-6,CASSPRQGNSPLHF,TGTGCCAGCTCACCAAGGCAAGGCAATTCACCCCTCCACTTT
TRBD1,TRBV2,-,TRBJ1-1,CASSGPGTGVGTEAFF,TGTGCCAGCAGTGGCCCCGGGACAGGTGTAGGCACTGAAGCTTTCTTT
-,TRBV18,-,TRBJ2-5,CASSLDPQETQYF,TGTGCCAGCTCACTAGATCCCCAAGAGACCCAGTACTTC
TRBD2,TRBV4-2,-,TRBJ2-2,CASSKLAGASNTGELFF,TGTGCCAGCAGCAAACTAGCGGGAGCGTCGAACACCGGGGAGCTGTTTTTT